This TCR beta chain stems from a study of long-term antiretroviral therapy in people with HIV. Study-wide points: When set beside controls, HIV repertoires had CDR3 length ranges that were narrower.

Trimming removed 3 bases from V and 0 bases from J, with 11 bases in between. Germline V gene sequence: CDR1 KGHSH, CDR2 LQKENI. The CDR3 extends over 15 amino acids. The authors ran the immunoSEQ assay, v3.0, at survey level. TCRdb keeps only in-frame clones here, not all; method: immunoSEQ multiplex PCR. The table records fewer than 25,000 clones, roughly four fifths of them present only once. This clone was recorded a few times. The antigen is undetermined. This chain connects TRBV18 to TRBJ1-2; D is unclear. The clonotype originates from a man aged 25 to 45 with HIV. This material consisted of unsorted PBMCs, taken 1.5 years after starting antiretroviral therapy. The CDR3, as DNA: TGTGCCAGCTCACCCCGTATAAGCACTAACTATGGCTACACCTTC. It yields the protein CASSPRISTNYGYTF.